This T cell receptor (beta chain) was identified in a study of human T cells and chemical hapten exposure. Findings and caveats of the study: TCRs exceeding a frequency of 1 in 1000 stayed unchanged under DPC sensitization. It was expanded TCRs that formed significantly more large CDR3 similarity clusters than controls did.

The time point denotes: patch test 2, 6 weeks after DPC sensitization. Treatment: therapeutic diphenylcyclopropenone sensitization with weekly scalp DPC. Total RNA was isolated from unfractionated whole blood. MiXCR, applied by TCRdb to the RACE reads, yields one record per CDR3 protein. The sample has under 100,000 distinct CDR3 sequences, roughly 10% seen once. This clonotype was counted at least ten times. Its specificity is unknown. The CDR3 consists of 16 residues. V lost 5 bases and J lost 1; bases outside the gene matches: 3. Germline CDR1 is SGHTA and CDR2 is FQGNSA. This receptor was identified in a woman aged 40 to 49 with alopecia areata. Some clones in this sample may be carry-over from other donors' samples. The J gene is TRBJ2-3, the V gene TRBV7-2; TRBD2 agrees at 13 bases. The input for sequencing was whole blood, taken in connection with sensitization to the hapten diphenylcyclopropenone (DPC). DNA of the CDR3: TGTGCCAGCAGCCATACTAGCGGGGGGGGCACAGATACGCAGTATTTT. Protein product: CASSHTSGGGTDTQYF.